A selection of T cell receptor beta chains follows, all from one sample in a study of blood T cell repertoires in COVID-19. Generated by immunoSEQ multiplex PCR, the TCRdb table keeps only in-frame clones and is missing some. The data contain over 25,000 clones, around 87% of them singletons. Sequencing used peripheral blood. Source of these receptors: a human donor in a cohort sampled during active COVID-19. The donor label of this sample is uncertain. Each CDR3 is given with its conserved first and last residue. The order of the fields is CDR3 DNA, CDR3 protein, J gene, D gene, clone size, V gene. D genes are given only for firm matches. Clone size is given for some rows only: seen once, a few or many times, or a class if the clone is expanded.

cdr3_nt: TGTGCCAGCAGTTTTGGGCAGAGCTATGGCTACACCTTC
cdr3_aa: CASSFGQSYGYTF
j_call: TRBJ1-2
d_call: .
clone_size: .
v_call: TRBV28

cdr3_nt: TGCGCCAGCAGTGACTATTCCTTTTCCTACAATGAGCAGTTCTTC
cdr3_aa: CASSDYSFSYNEQFF
j_call: TRBJ2-1
d_call: .
clone_size: .
v_call: TRBV10-2

cdr3_nt: TGCGCCAGCAGCTTGGCCGGGCCAGGGGATACGCAGTATTTT
cdr3_aa: CASSLAGPGDTQYF
j_call: TRBJ2-3
d_call: .
clone_size: .
v_call: TRBV5-1

cdr3_nt: TGTGCCATCAGTGAGGATCGGGTGAGGGAGACCCAGTACTTC
cdr3_aa: CAISEDRVRETQYF
j_call: TRBJ2-5
d_call: .
clone_size: .
v_call: TRBV10-3

cdr3_nt: TGTGCCAGCAGTTTAGTAACAGGAAACACCATATATTTT
cdr3_aa: CASSLVTGNTIYF
j_call: TRBJ1-3
d_call: .
clone_size: .
v_call: TRBV28

cdr3_nt: TGCGCCAGCAGCTTGACAGGGACGAGGTCACCCCTCCACTTT
cdr3_aa: CASSLTGTRSPLHF
j_call: TRBJ1-6
d_call: .
clone_size: .
v_call: TRBV5-1

cdr3_nt: TGTGCCAGCAGCTTTACTAGCGGGAGGGGCACCGGGGAGCTGTTTTTT
cdr3_aa: CASSFTSGRGTGELFF
j_call: TRBJ2-2
d_call: TRBD2
clone_size: .
v_call: TRBV7-2

cdr3_nt: TGTGCCAGCAGCTTCTTGCGGGGGTACAATGAGCAGTTCTTC
cdr3_aa: CASSFLRGYNEQFF
j_call: TRBJ2-1
d_call: TRBD2
clone_size: few
v_call: TRBV11-2

cdr3_nt: TGTGCCATCAGCGAGCGGGAGGCCTACAATGAGCAGTTCTTC
cdr3_aa: CAISEREAYNEQFF
j_call: TRBJ2-1
d_call: TRBD2
clone_size: .
v_call: TRBV10-3

cdr3_nt: TGTGCCAGCAGTTCCGGGACTTCGTCCTACGAGCAGTACTTC
cdr3_aa: CASSSGTSSYEQYF
j_call: TRBJ2-7
d_call: .
clone_size: few
v_call: TRBV2

cdr3_nt: TGCGCCAGCAGCTTAAGACACCTATTGAGCTCCTACGAGCAGTACTTC
cdr3_aa: CASSLRHLLSSYEQYF
j_call: TRBJ2-7
d_call: .
clone_size: .
v_call: TRBV5-1

cdr3_nt: TGTGCCAGCAGCCCTCGACTAGTAAGGACCAATGAGCAGTTCTTC
cdr3_aa: CASSPRLVRTNEQFF
j_call: TRBJ2-1
d_call: .
clone_size: once
v_call: TRBV9

cdr3_nt: TGTGCCAGTAGTATCGGGAACAGTGACTATGGCTACACCTTC
cdr3_aa: CASSIGNSDYGYTF
j_call: TRBJ1-2
d_call: .
clone_size: .
v_call: TRBV19

cdr3_nt: TGTGCCAGCAGTTACGCCGGGACTAGCTTATACGAGCAGTACTTC
cdr3_aa: CASSYAGTSLYEQYF
j_call: TRBJ2-7
d_call: TRBD2
clone_size: .
v_call: TRBV6-5

cdr3_nt: TGTGCCAGCAGCTTAGGGACAGGGAGTAAAGAGACCCAGTACTTC
cdr3_aa: CASSLGTGSKETQYF
j_call: TRBJ2-5
d_call: TRBD1
clone_size: .
v_call: TRBV7-9

cdr3_nt: TGCGCCAGCAGCTACGACCCAGGGGGATCGATCGGGGAGCTGTTTTTT
cdr3_aa: CASSYDPGGSIGELFF
j_call: TRBJ2-2
d_call: TRBD1
clone_size: .
v_call: TRBV5-1

cdr3_nt: TGTGCCAGCAGCTTCGGGGTAAGCTCCTACAATGAGCAGTTCTTC
cdr3_aa: CASSFGVSSYNEQFF
j_call: TRBJ2-1
d_call: .
clone_size: once
v_call: TRBV9

cdr3_nt: TGTGCCAGCAGCTTAGCGCTACGGGAGGGTTACAATGAGCAGTTCTTC
cdr3_aa: CASSLALREGYNEQFF
j_call: TRBJ2-1
d_call: TRBD2
clone_size: .
v_call: TRBV7-8